This TCR beta chain was sequenced during a study of response to subunit inactivated influenza vaccine. This clonotype appeared a few times. The antigen is not known. TCRdb processed the RT-PCR reads anew with MiXCR; each CDR3 protein has one entry. This sample has 500,000 to 750,000 distinct CDR3 sequences; less than 15% occur once, and the top ten carry more than 9.5%. The V segment lost 3 bases and the J segment 6 bases; nucleotides outside the gene matches: 5. Germline V gene sequence: CDR1 KGHSH, CDR2 LQKENI. The CDR3 contains 15 residues. Whole-study findings and limits: The study's authors posited that every seasonal influenza vaccination enlists few new T cells.

This sequence joins TRBV18 and TRBJ2-5, with TRBD1 identical over 12 bases. The TCR sequence derives from a man in his fifties who received an inactivated influenza vaccine. The sequences come from PBMCs from blood, collected 11 to 12 days after vaccination. CDR3: CASSPIGTGGQTQYF. CDR3 DNA: TGTGCCAGCTCACCTATAGGGACAGGGGGCCAGACCCAGTACTTC.